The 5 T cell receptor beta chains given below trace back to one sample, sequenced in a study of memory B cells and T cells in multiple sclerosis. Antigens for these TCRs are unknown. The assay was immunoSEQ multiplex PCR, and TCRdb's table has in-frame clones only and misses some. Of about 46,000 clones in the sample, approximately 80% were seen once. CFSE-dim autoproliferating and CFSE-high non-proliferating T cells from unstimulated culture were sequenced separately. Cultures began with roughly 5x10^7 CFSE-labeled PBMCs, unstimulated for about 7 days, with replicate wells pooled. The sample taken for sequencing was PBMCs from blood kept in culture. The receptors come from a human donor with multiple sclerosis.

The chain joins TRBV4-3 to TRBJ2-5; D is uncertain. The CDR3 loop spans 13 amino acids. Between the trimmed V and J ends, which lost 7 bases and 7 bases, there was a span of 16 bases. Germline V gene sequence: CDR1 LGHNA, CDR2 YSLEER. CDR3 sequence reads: CASTPGAFGTQYF. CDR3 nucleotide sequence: TGCGCCAGCACGCCTGGCGCCTTCGGGACCCAGTACTTC.

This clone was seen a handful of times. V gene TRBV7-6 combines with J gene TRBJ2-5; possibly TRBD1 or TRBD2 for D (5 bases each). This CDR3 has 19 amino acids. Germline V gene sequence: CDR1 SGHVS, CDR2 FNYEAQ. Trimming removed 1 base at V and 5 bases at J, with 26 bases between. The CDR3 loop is CASSLGDKLRDRDAETQYF. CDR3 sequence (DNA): TGTGCCAGCAGCTTAGGGGATAAATTAAGGGACCGCGACGCGGAGACCCAGTACTTC.

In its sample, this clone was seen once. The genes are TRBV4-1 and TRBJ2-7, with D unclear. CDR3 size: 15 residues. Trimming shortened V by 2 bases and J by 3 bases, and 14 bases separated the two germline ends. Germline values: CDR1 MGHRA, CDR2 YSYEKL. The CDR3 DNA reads TGCGCCAGCAGCCAACGCCCCAAAGGCGGCTACGAGCAGTACTTC. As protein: CASSQRPKGGYEQYF.

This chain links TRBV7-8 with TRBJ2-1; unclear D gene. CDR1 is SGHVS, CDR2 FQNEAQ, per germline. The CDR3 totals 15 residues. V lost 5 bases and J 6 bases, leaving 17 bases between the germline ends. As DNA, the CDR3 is TGTGCCAGCAGCCTCGAAAGGGCTCCGGGCAATGAGCAGTTCTTC. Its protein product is CASSLERAPGNEQFF.

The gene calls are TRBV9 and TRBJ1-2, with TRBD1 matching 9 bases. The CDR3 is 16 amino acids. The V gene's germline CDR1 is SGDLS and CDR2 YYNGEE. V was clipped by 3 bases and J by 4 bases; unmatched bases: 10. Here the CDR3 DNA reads TGTGCCAGCAGCGCTGGGGACAGGGTTCCGAGCTATGGCTACACCTTC. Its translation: CASSAGDRVPSYGYTF.